The rows below give T cell receptor beta chains drawn from one sample of a study of blood T cell repertoires in COVID-19. Data came from immunoSEQ multiplex PCR; TCRdb stores just in-frame clones and leaves some out. Of fewer than 400,000 clones in the sample, more than 85% were seen once. The specimen sequenced was PBMCs or T cells enriched from blood (not recorded which). The receptors stem from a woman between 25 and 40 years old who had recovered from COVID-19. CDR3s include the opening cysteine and the closing phenylalanine or tryptophan. D genes are given only for firm matches. Where a row states a size, it is once, few, many or the class of an expanded clone; other rows omit it.

-	TRBD2	TRBV5-1	TRBJ2-7	CASSWGSGRLSSYEQYF	TGCGCCAGCAGCTGGGGTAGCGGGAGGCTCAGCTCCTACGAGCAGTACTTC
-	-	TRBV6-5	TRBJ1-6	CATHIRGGGNSPLHF	TGTGCCACTCACATCCGGGGCGGGGGGAATTCACCCCTCCACTTT
-	-	TRBV12-3/TRBV12-4	TRBJ1-4	CASSPRFWEKLFF	TGTGCCAGCAGCCCCAGGTTTTGGGAAAAACTGTTTTTT
few	-	TRBV6-5	TRBJ2-7	CASRYGDTPYEQYF	TGTGCCAGCAGATATGGGGACACTCCCTACGAGCAGTACTTC
few	-	TRBV6-5	TRBJ1-6	CASSSGRGNSPLHF	TGTGCCAGCAGCAGCGGCAGGGGTAATTCACCCCTCCACTTT
-	TRBD1	TRBV18	TRBJ2-1	CASSLGQGEYNEQFF	TGTGCCAGCTCTCTGGGACAGGGGGAATACAATGAGCAGTTCTTC
-	TRBD2	TRBV28	TRBJ2-1	CATVTSGRRGEQFF	TGTGCCACCGTTACTAGCGGGAGGCGGGGTGAGCAGTTCTTC
-	-	TRBV7-2	TRBJ1-5	CASSPRDFSNQPQHF	TGTGCCAGCAGCCCAAGGGACTTTAGCAATCAGCCCCAGCATTTT
-	TRBD2	TRBV11-2	TRBJ2-3	CASSFGGTDTQYF	TGTGCCAGCAGCTTCGGGGGGACAGATACGCAGTATTTT
-	TRBD1	TRBV28	TRBJ2-6	CASSSGGGANVLTF	TGTGCCAGCAGTTCAGGGGGTGGGGCCAACGTCCTGACTTTC
-	-	TRBV4-1	TRBJ1-2	CASSQETQGGGYTF	TGCGCCAGCAGCCAAGAGACACAGGGCGGGGGCTACACCTTC
-	-	TRBV6-5	TRBJ1-3	CASTSGVGNTIYF	TGTGCCAGCACGTCAGGCGTCGGAAACACCATATATTTT
once	-	TRBV28	TRBJ2-5	CASTVGGQTDGTQYF	TGTGCCAGCACGGTGGGTGGGCAGACCGACGGGACCCAGTACTTC
once	-	TRBV7-2	TRBJ2-7	CASSEGPSYEQYF	TGTGCCAGCAGCGAGGGTCCCTCCTACGAGCAGTACTTC
-	-	TRBV5-8	TRBJ1-5	CASSRGTGFNQPQHF	TGTGCCAGCAGCCGGGGTACGGGGTTTAATCAGCCCCAGCATTTT
-	-	TRBV4-1	TRBJ1-6	CASSQEPPGVVDSPLHF	TGCGCCAGCAGCCAGGAACCCCCAGGGGTTGTTGATTCACCCCTCCACTTT
-	-	TRBV6-1	TRBJ2-1	CASSEGAGSYNEQFF	TGTGCCAGCAGTGAAGGGGCAGGGTCATACAATGAGCAGTTCTTC
-	-	TRBV29-1	TRBJ2-1	CSVWADSISYNEQFF	TGCAGCGTTTGGGCGGACTCAATCTCCTACAATGAGCAGTTCTTC
-	TRBD2	TRBV7-9	TRBJ2-1	CASSYLWLAGALDEQFF	TGTGCCAGCAGCTACTTGTGGCTAGCGGGGGCTTTGGATGAGCAGTTCTTC
-	-	TRBV7-2	TRBJ1-2	CASSLTAGYGYTF	TGTGCCAGCAGCTTGACTGCGGGATATGGCTACACCTTC
-	-	TRBV12-3/TRBV12-4	TRBJ2-3	CASSFRDTQYF	TGTGCCAGCAGTTTTAGAGATACGCAGTATTTT
-	-	TRBV2	TRBJ2-7	CASKFETYEQYF	TGTGCCAGCAAGTTCGAGACCTACGAGCAGTACTTC
-	-	TRBV28	TRBJ1-5	CASSLVGGNQPQHF	TGTGCCAGCAGTTTAGTAGGGGGAAATCAGCCCCAGCATTTT
-	TRBD2	TRBV6-5	TRBJ2-3	CASSYDSAGVADTQYF	TGTGCCAGCAGTTATGACTCCGCGGGAGTAGCAGATACGCAGTATTTT
-	-	TRBV7-2	TRBJ1-2	CASSLERNYGYTF	TGTGCCAGCAGCTTAGAACGGAACTATGGCTACACCTTC
-	-	TRBV5-8	TRBJ1-1	CASSLVIALGTEAFF	TGTGCCAGCAGCTTGGTGATAGCTCTTGGGACTGAAGCTTTCTTT
-	-	TRBV9	TRBJ2-7	CASSTRDSYEQYF	TGTGCCAGCAGCACCCGGGACTCCTACGAGCAGTACTTC
-	TRBD1	TRBV6-2/TRBV6-3	TRBJ1-5	CASSYAGTGRPQHF	TGTGCCAGCAGTTACGCTGGGACAGGACGGCCCCAGCATTTT
-	TRBD2	TRBV28	TRBJ2-3	CASSFNGLAGGPPSSTDTQYF	TGTGCCAGCAGTTTCAATGGACTAGCGGGGGGACCCCCCTCTAGCACAGATACGCAGTATTTT
-	-	TRBV10-3	TRBJ1-2	CAVFTAGTSFLGYGYTF	TGTGCCGTGTTCACGGCCGGGACATCCTTTTTAGGCTATGGCTACACCTTC
few	-	TRBV5-1	TRBJ2-1	CASSFSGLEGDEQFF	TGCGCCAGCAGCTTTTCAGGACTCGAGGGAGATGAGCAGTTCTTC
-	-	TRBV7-9	TRBJ1-5	CASRDGGGNQPQHF	TGTGCCAGCCGGGATGGCGGGGGCAATCAGCCCCAGCATTTT
-	TRBD1	TRBV4-3	TRBJ1-1	CASSLDRGAEAFF	TGCGCCAGCAGCCTAGACAGGGGAGCTGAAGCTTTCTTT
-	TRBD1	TRBV28	TRBJ1-3	CASRQGDYRGPLSGNTIYF	TGTGCCAGCAGACAGGGGGACTACAGGGGACCCCTCTCTGGAAACACCATATATTTT
-	-	TRBV19	TRBJ1-5	CASQGQGNQPQHF	TGTGCCAGTCAGGGACAAGGGAATCAGCCCCAGCATTTT
-	TRBD2	TRBV4-3	TRBJ2-3	CASSQDLAGGRIADTQYF	TGCGCCAGCAGCCAAGATCTAGCGGGGGGGCGAATCGCAGATACGCAGTATTTT
-	-	TRBV18	TRBJ1-6	CASSTGSYNSPLHF	TGTGCCAGCTCTACGGGGTCCTATAATTCACCCCTCCACTTT
-	-	TRBV30	TRBJ2-7	CAYSTVSYEQYF	TGTGCCTACTCGACAGTCTCCTACGAGCAGTACTTC
-	-	TRBV3-1/TRBV3-2	TRBJ2-1	CASSYDYDNEQFF	TGTGCCAGCAGCTACGACTATGACAATGAGCAGTTCTTC
-	TRBD2	TRBV29-1	TRBJ2-1	CSSRTSGNEQFF	TGCAGCTCACGGACTAGCGGGAATGAGCAGTTCTTC
-	TRBD1	TRBV5-1	TRBJ1-1	CASSSDRAGTEAFF	TGCGCCAGCAGCTCCGACAGGGCGGGCACTGAAGCTTTCTTT
-	-	TRBV14	TRBJ1-1	CASSQGVWASVPLVAFF	TGTGCCAGCAGCCAAGGTGTGTGGGCCTCCGTACCTTTGGTAGCTTTCTTT
-	-	TRBV7-2	TRBJ1-6	CASSLGSRSSPLHF	TGTGCCAGCAGCTTAGGAAGCCGTAGTTCACCCCTCCACTTT
-	-	TRBV12-5	TRBJ1-1	CASGPPSNTEAFF	TGTGCTAGTGGTCCCCCGAGTAACACTGAAGCTTTCTTT
-	-	TRBV6-2/TRBV6-3	TRBJ1-1	CASSYSRGWTEAFF	TGTGCCAGCAGTTACTCGCGGGGATGGACTGAAGCTTTCTTT
once	-	TRBV19	TRBJ1-1	CASSIDQGNTEAFF	TGTGCCAGTAGTATAGATCAGGGGAACACTGAAGCTTTCTTT
-	-	TRBV19	TRBJ2-7	CASSTDLFYEQYF	TGTGCCAGTAGCACAGACCTATTCTACGAGCAGTACTTC
-	-	TRBV4-3	TRBJ1-1	CASSQETATEAFF	TGCGCCAGCAGCCAAGAGACAGCCACTGAAGCTTTCTTT
once	-	TRBV3-1/TRBV3-2	TRBJ1-1	CASSQSRFGGAFF	TGTGCCAGCAGCCAATCCCGGTTCGGTGGAGCTTTCTTT
-	TRBD1	TRBV2	TRBJ2-7	CASSGPEGAHEQYF	TGTGCCAGCAGTGGCCCAGAGGGGGCTCACGAGCAGTACTTC
-	-	TRBV19	TRBJ2-7	CASSIAAGSSYEQYF	TGTGCCAGTAGTATCGCGGCGGGAAGCTCCTACGAGCAGTACTTC
-	-	TRBV27	TRBJ1-1	CASSLGTNTEAFF	TGTGCCAGCAGTTTGGGCACGAACACTGAAGCTTTCTTT
-	TRBD1	TRBV19	TRBJ1-2	CASSIEGTGNYGYTF	TGTGCCAGTAGTATAGAGGGGACAGGCAACTATGGCTACACCTTC
-	TRBD1	TRBV7-2	TRBJ1-2	CASSTGQGPYYGYTF	TGTGCCAGCAGCACGGGACAGGGGCCGTACTATGGCTACACCTTC
-	TRBD1	TRBV28	TRBJ1-2	CASSPESADRPYGYTF	TGTGCCAGCAGTCCTGAGAGCGCGGACAGGCCCTATGGCTACACCTTC
-	TRBD2	TRBV5-1	TRBJ2-3	CASSTGTSVTDTQYF	TGCGCCAGCAGCACCGGGACTAGCGTGACAGATACGCAGTATTTT
-	-	TRBV27	TRBJ1-1	CASSTLGGRAEAFF	TGTGCCAGCAGCACCCTAGGGGGGAGGGCTGAAGCTTTCTTT
-	-	TRBV19	TRBJ1-2	CASSIRRSGNYGYTF	TGTGCCAGTAGTATTCGTCGCAGCGGGAACTATGGCTACACCTTC
-	TRBD2	TRBV4-3	TRBJ2-7	CASSPGGLAGGNEQYF	TGCGCCAGCAGCCCGGGGGGACTAGCGGGAGGTAACGAGCAGTACTTC